A single sample is the source of the 19 T cell receptor beta chains below, sequenced in a study of T cell responses to AZD1222 COVID-19 vaccine. Sequencing used immunoSEQ multiplex PCR; TCRdb keeps in-frame clones, though not all of them. The profile covers approximately 81,000 clones, with around 82% appearing a single time and about 1.3% taken by the ten largest. The sequenced sample was peripheral blood, obtained 28 days after the second AZD1222 dose. The receptor set was obtained from an adult who received the AZD1222 COVID-19 vaccine.

This chain links TRBV5-1 with TRBJ1-1; 8 bases fit TRBD1. J was trimmed by 5 bases and V by 4 bases; bases with no gene match: 7. The V gene's germline CDR1 is SGHRS and CDR2 YFSETQ. The CDR3 loop spans 14 amino acids. CDR3 bases: TGCGCCAGCAGCCGCACAGGGGGAGTAACTGAAGCTTTCTTT. It encodes CASSRTGGVTEAFF.

V usage is TRBV5-4 and J usage is TRBJ2-7; 8 nucleotides agree with TRBD2. CDR1 SGHNT and CDR2 YYREEE come from the germline V gene (reference sequence). The ends lost 4 bases at V and 3 bases at J; junction bases unmatched: 9. The CDR3 sequence is 15 residues long. CDR3 region: CASSTSGTSLYEQYF. DNA for the CDR3: TGTGCCAGCAGCACGTCCGGGACTAGTCTCTACGAGCAGTACTTC.

In its sample, this clone was seen a few times. The sample contains more than one DNA sequence encoding this CDR3. This chain connects TRBV5-1 to TRBJ1-1, with no clear D. The CDR3 totals 14 residues. Germline CDR1 is SGHRS and CDR2 is YFSETQ. Trimming pared 1 base from V and 1 base from J, leaving 8 bases between. CDR3 in DNA: TGCGCCAGCAGCTTGACGGCGCGGAACACTGAAGCTTTCTTT. It encodes CASSLTARNTEAFF.

The chain combines TRBV19 with TRBJ1-1; 9 bases fit TRBD1. Germline V gene lookup returns CDR1 LNHDA and CDR2 SQIVND (reference sequence). CDR3 size: 13 residues. The V and J ends lost 9 bases and 5 bases, in that order; junction bases with no gene match: 7. CDR3 DNA sequence: TGTGCCAGCGGGGACAGGGATAGAACTGAAGCTTTCTTT. Amino acids: CASGDRDRTEAFF.

This clone has just a few counts. The chain joins TRBV4-3 to TRBJ2-7, with D perhaps TRBD2 (5 bases). The CDR3 is 14 residues long. Germline V gives CDR1 LGHNA, CDR2 YSLEER. V shed 4 bases and J shed 3 bases, with 13 bases lying between them. The CDR3: CASSPGLARYEQYF. CDR3 sequence (DNA): TGCGCCAGCAGCCCTGGACTGGCGCGCTACGAGCAGTACTTC.

V and J are TRBV28 and TRBJ1-2; TRBD1 agrees at 9 bases. Germline lookup yields CDR1 MDHEN and CDR2 SYDVKM. This CDR3 contains 19 residues. V lost 1 base, J lost 6 bases, and 18 bases stayed unmatched. The CDR3: CASSLFRVITWTGEDGYTF. The CDR3 DNA is TGTGCCAGCAGTTTATTCCGGGTTATCACTTGGACAGGGGAAGATGGCTACACCTTC.

V is TRBV9 and J is TRBJ1-2; 7 bases align to TRBD1. V gave up 0 bases and J gave up 6 bases; unmatched junction bases: 20. CDR1 and CDR2 (germline): SGDLS, YYNGEE. The CDR3 consists of 19 residues. The CDR3 nucleotides read TGTGCCAGCAGCGTAGCTACGGTAGGGGGCCAAAAAGGTTACCATGGCTACACCTTC. Its protein is CASSVATVGGQKGYHGYTF.

A word on this clone: The junction and the germline gene differ at one end; a read error may be behind it. The chain carries TRBV7-3 and TRBJ1-2; 11 nucleotides agree with TRBD1. Germline CDR1 and CDR2: SGHTA and FQGTGA. This CDR3 is built from 13 residues. CDR3 protein: CASGQGANHGYTF. The DNA of the CDR3 is TGTGCCAGCGGACAGGGGGCTAACCATGGCTACACCTTC. The full variable domain, completed using reference TRBV7-3 and TRBJ1-2, is GAGVSQTPSNKVTEKGKYVELRCDPISGHTALYWYRQSLGQGPEFLIYFQGTGAADDSGLPNDRFFAVRPEGSVSTLKIQRTERGDSAVYLCASGQGANHGYTFGSGTRLTVV.

The chain joins TRBV6-5 to TRBJ2-5, with D possibly TRBD1 on 5 matching bases. This CDR3 comprises 13 residues. Germline assignment: CDR1 MNHEY and CDR2 SVGAGI. Trimming cost V 8 bases and J 5 bases, with 15 bases left between them. The CDR3 loop reads CASLRVIGETQYF. The CDR3 bases are TGTGCCAGCCTCAGGGTGATAGGGGAGACCCAGTACTTC.

The chain couples TRBV4-1 to TRBJ1-4; D is unclear. This CDR3 is 15 amino acids long. V gave up 2 bases and J gave up 8 bases, with 15 bases separating them. CDR1 is MGHRA and CDR2 is YSYEKL in the germline V gene. CDR3 DNA sequence: TGCGCCAGCAGCCAAAGGAGTGTGGTAGTCGAAAAACTGTTTTTT. Translated, it gives CASSQRSVVVEKLFF.

The V gene is TRBV24-1, the J gene TRBJ1-1, with 7 bases that match TRBD1. The V gene end was trimmed by 4 bases and the J gene end by 9 bases; junction bases not matched to a gene: 13. The CDR3 totals 15 residues. Germline V gene sequence: CDR1 KGHDR, CDR2 SFDVKD. DNA for the CDR3: TGTGCCACCAGTGACCCTTCTGGGGACAGCCCTAAAGCTTTCTTT. Translated: CATSDPSGDSPKAFF.

The gene calls are TRBV21-1 and TRBJ1-3. TRBV21-1 is flagged as a pseudogene. The CDR3 runs 18 residues. CDR3 DNA: TGTGCCAGCAGCAAAGAGGTGGGAGAAAAGTCTTCTGGAAACACCATATATTTT. This codes for CASSKEVGEKSSGNTIYF.

This chain joins TRBV19 and TRBJ1-1; D unclear. CDR1 and CDR2 from the germline V gene are LNHDA and SQIVND (reference sequence). Trimming stripped 4 bases from V and 2 bases from J, with 11 bases between. The CDR3 has 14 residues. The CDR3 loop reads CASSTREGNTEAFF. The CDR3 DNA reads TGTGCCAGTAGTACCCGGGAGGGAAACACTGAAGCTTTCTTT.

V is TRBV7-2 and J is TRBJ2-1; TRBD2 agrees at 10 bases. Trimming removed 1 base from V and 4 bases from J; junction bases left unmatched: 1. CDR1 is SGHTA, CDR2 FQGNSA, per germline. This CDR3 spans 15 amino acids. CDR3 DNA sequence: TGTGCCAGCAGCTTAGAAGCGGGAGGGTACAATGAGCAGTTCTTC. As protein: CASSLEAGGYNEQFF.

This clone has just one count. V usage is TRBV27 and J usage is TRBJ1-4; TRBD1 agrees at 7 bases. The CDR3 length is 14 residues. Germline-derived CDR1 and CDR2 are MNHEY and SMNVEV (reference sequence). V lost 6 bases and J lost 3; bases outside the gene matches: 4. CDR3 sequence (DNA): TGTGCCAGCAGAATTGGACAGGCTAATGAAAAACTGTTTTTT. Amino acid sequence: CASRIGQANEKLFF.

The V gene is TRBV10-3, the J gene TRBJ2-7; TRBD2 aligns across 14 bases. This CDR3 comprises 11 residues. The V segment lost 11 bases and the J segment 13 bases; nucleotides outside the gene matches: 7. CDR1 is ENHRY and CDR2 is SYGVKD in the germline V gene. The CDR3 reads CASEGTSGSYF. CDR3 DNA: TGTGCCTCCGAGGGGACTAGCGGGAGTTACTTC.

V is TRBV6-2 or TRBV6-3 and J is TRBJ1-6, with D unresolved. Trimming left V 1 base short and J 8 bases short, with 24 bases between. The CDR3 totals 19 residues. Per the germline V gene, CDR1 is MNHEY and CDR2 is SVGEGT. The CDR3 spells CASSYLPGIVRPRDSPLHF. The CDR3 DNA sequence: TGTGCCAGCAGTTACTTGCCCGGGATAGTAAGACCGAGGGATTCACCCCTCCACTTT.

The chain recombines TRBV7-2 with TRBJ2-5, with D possibly being TRBD1 or TRBD2 (5 bases each). Germline loops: CDR1 SGHTA, CDR2 FQGNSA. The V gene lost 5 bases and the J gene lost 2 bases, with 15 bases spanning the gap. The CDR3 is 15 residues long. The chain's CDR3 is CASSPPGTVQETQYF. The CDR3, as DNA: TGTGCCAGCAGCCCACCGGGGACCGTACAAGAGACCCAGTACTTC. Full variable domain (remainder filled in from reference TRBV7-2 and TRBJ2-5): GAGVSQSPSNKVTEKGKDVELRCDPISGHTALYWYRQSLGQGLEFLIYFQGNSAPDKSGLPSDRFSAERTGGSVSTLTIQRTQQEDSAVYLCASSPPGTVQETQYFGPGTRLLVL.

This chain links TRBV7-9 with TRBJ1-3, with a possible D match to TRBD1 (6 bases). Germline loops: CDR1 SEHNR, CDR2 FQNEAQ (reference sequence). The CDR3 spans 14 residues. V lost 3 bases to trimming and J lost 4 bases, with 10 bases between them. DNA of the CDR3: TGTGCCAGCAGCTTTACAGGGTCAGGAAACACCATATATTTT. It is translated as CASSFTGSGNTIYF.